This T cell receptor (beta chain) came from a study of cytomegalovirus exposure and HLA in healthy donors. For this clone: Its antigen is undetermined.

In the PCR, 60 Vbeta and 13 Jbeta primers were used. TCRdb's copy holds only in-frame clones and misses some; the assay was immunoSEQ multiplex PCR. The sample includes more than 150,000 clones, around 80% of them seen just once. Findings of the study overall: Most of the TCR beta V segments (in an earlier analysis) were productive either about 90% or about 30% of the time. Later analysis demonstrated an association between a missense DCLRE1C variant and TCR beta V- and J-gene trimming. The only immune exposure information that was available was CMV serostatus.

This CDR3 comprises 18 residues. V was clipped by 5 bases and J by 4 bases; unmatched bases: 15. CDR1 and CDR2 from the germline V gene are SEHNR and FQNEAQ (reference sequence). The source material was PBMCs. The chain couples TRBV7-9 to TRBJ2-2; 8 bases match TRBD1. This TCR was sampled from a man aged 40-49 years in good health and CMV-seropositive. The CDR3 is CASSAELTGVLGTGELFF. CDR3 DNA: TGTGCCAGCAGCGCCGAACTGACAGGGGTCCTCGGCACCGGGGAGCTGTTTTTT.